Shown below are 25 T cell receptor beta chains from a single sample sequenced in a study of blood T cell repertoires in COVID-19. The assay was immunoSEQ multiplex PCR, and TCRdb's table has in-frame clones only and misses some. The table shows about 190,000 clones, with approximately 78% occurring only once. Specimen: PBMCs or T cells enriched from blood (not recorded which). The receptors originated from a woman in her forties or fifties who had recovered from COVID-19.

Here the CDR3 reads CASSPRTGRKTQYF. CDR3 coding DNA: TGTGCCAGCAGCCCGCGGACAGGGAGGAAGACCCAGTACTTC. V is TRBV5-4 and J is TRBJ2-5, with 8 bases that match TRBD1. CDR3 length: 14 amino acids. Germline-derived CDR1 and CDR2 are SGHNT and YYREEE (reference sequence). The V and J ends lost 4 bases and 6 bases, in that order; junction bases with no gene match: 8. The full variable domain, completed using reference TRBV5-4 and TRBJ2-5, is ETGVTQSPTHLIKTRGQQVTLRCSSQSGHNTVSWYQQALGQGPQFIFQYYREEENGRGNFPPRFSGLQFPNYSSELNVNALELDDSALYLCASSPRTGRKTQYFGPGTRLLVL.

The genes are TRBV30 and TRBJ2-1; 7 bases agree with TRBD2. V shed 8 bases and J 6 bases; nucleotides not matched to a gene: 10. The CDR3 has 13 amino acids. CDR1 is GTSNPN, CDR2 SVGIG, per germline (reference sequence). This CDR3 is CAGVRGESNEQFF. The CDR3 DNA reads TGTGCCGGTGTTCGGGGGGAGTCCAATGAGCAGTTCTTC.

This clone was picked up one time. The chain is built from TRBV28 and TRBJ1-5; the match to TRBD1 covers 9 bases. This CDR3 region has 13 residues. After removal of 10 bases from V and 1 base from J, the junction contained 2 bases not matched to a gene. The germline gives CDR1 MDHEN, CDR2 SYDVKM. CDR3 nucleotide sequence: TGTGCCACTGACAGGGGGAGCAATCAGCCCCAGCATTTT. Translated, it gives CATDRGSNQPQHF.

The chain uses TRBV5-6 and TRBJ1-3, with unresolved D. Germline V gene lookup returns CDR1 SGHDT and CDR2 YYEEEE. V lost 2 bases and J 4 bases, leaving 4 bases between the germline ends. There are 12 residues in the CDR3. CDR3 bases: TGTGCCAGCAGCTTATCGGGAAACACCATATATTTT. It codes for CASSLSGNTIYF.

The CDR3 DNA follows: TGTGCCAGCAGCTTACTAGCGGGAGGGCCGGGTACCGGGGAGCTGTTTTTT. Translating gives CASSLLAGGPGTGELFF. The rearrangement uses TRBV7-3 and TRBJ2-2; 12 nucleotides match TRBD2. The junction had 6 bases not matched to a gene; V was cut back by 2 bases and J by 5 bases. From germline, CDR1 is SGHTA and CDR2 FQGTGA. This CDR3 has 17 residues.

The chain couples TRBV15 to TRBJ2-2, with 7 bases fitting TRBD2. CDR3 length: 16 residues. The V segment lost 0 bases and the J segment 4 bases; nucleotides outside the gene matches: 5. Looked up from germline, CDR1 is LNHNV and CDR2 is YYDKDF (reference sequence). For the CDR3, the DNA is TGTGCCACCAGCAGAGAGTTCGGGAGGATCACCGGGGAGCTGTTTTTT. Protein product: CATSREFGRITGELFF.

This rearrangement joins TRBV7-9 to TRBJ2-7, with a tentative D call TRBD2 (6 bases). CDR1 is SEHNR, CDR2 FQNEAQ, per germline (reference sequence). The CDR3 sequence is 15 residues long. With 5 bases removed from V and 0 bases from J, the gap between germline ends came to 14 bases. The CDR3 is CASSHPGRDSYEQYF. The CDR3, as DNA: TGTGCCAGCAGCCACCCCGGGAGAGACTCCTACGAGCAGTACTTC. Complete variable domain (other parts from reference TRBV7-9 and TRBJ2-7): DTGVSQNPRHKITKRGQNVTFRCDPISEHNRLYWYRQTLGQGPEFLTYFQNEAQLEKSRLLSDRFSAERPKGSFSTLEIQRTEQGDSAMYLCASSHPGRDSYEQYFGPGTRLTVT.

CDR3 coding DNA: TGTGCCAGCAGCTTATCTACTCCTAGCGGGAGGTCCTACGAGCAGTACTTC. Amino acids: CASSLSTPSGRSYEQYF. The chain employs TRBV11-2 and TRBJ2-7; 11 nucleotides align to TRBD2. Germline CDR1 SGHAT, CDR2 FQNNGV. The V gene end was trimmed by 2 bases and the J gene end by 1 base; junction bases not matched to a gene: 7. CDR3 size: 17 residues. Filled out from reference TRBV11-2 and TRBJ2-7, the complete variable domain reads EAGVAQSPRYKIIEKRQSVAFWCNPISGHATLYWYQQILGQGPKLLIQFQNNGVVDDSQLPKDRFSAERLKGVDSTLKIQPAKLEDSAVYLCASSLSTPSGRSYEQYFGPGTRLTVT.

Of note for this clone: This same CDR3 is encoded by further DNA sequences in the sample. The rearrangement links TRBV28 to TRBJ1-3; D call uncertain. The V end was cut by 2 bases, the J end by 0 bases, with 5 bases between. Per the germline V gene, CDR1 is MDHEN and CDR2 is SYDVKM. The CDR3 runs 14 residues. In nucleotides, the CDR3 is TGTGCCAGCAGTTTAGGCAGCTCTGGAAACACCATATATTTT. It is translated as CASSLGSSGNTIYF. Looking up the rest from reference TRBV28 and TRBJ1-3 gives the full variable domain: DVKVTQSSRYLVKRTGEKVFLECVQDMDHENMFWYRQDPGLGLRLIYFSYDVKMKEKGDIPEGYSVSREKKERFSLILESASTNQTSMYLCASSLGSSGNTIYFGEGSWLTVV.

This clone has just one count. The chain uses TRBV29-1 and TRBJ1-1; D uncertain. Germline V gene sequence: CDR1 SQVTM, CDR2 ANQGSEA. Trimming left V 0 bases short and J 1 base short, with 6 bases between. This CDR3 has 13 residues. CDR3 sequence: CSVEEASNTEAFF. In nucleotides, the CDR3 is TGCAGCGTTGAAGAAGCGTCGAACACTGAAGCTTTCTTT.

In this sample, this clone turned up a few times. This chain joins TRBV6-5 and TRBJ2-1, with 8 bases aligning to TRBD2. The CDR3 loop spans 14 amino acids. Germline V CDR1 and CDR2: MNHEY, SVGAGI. V was pared by 7 bases and J by 4 bases, with 6 bases of the junction left unmatched. CDR3 nucleotides: TGTGCCAGCATCCCGGGACTAGGTTACAATGAGCAGTTCTTC. This codes for CASIPGLGYNEQFF.

This clone was observed a handful of times. The chain is built from TRBV28 and TRBJ2-2; tentative D call: TRBD1 (5 bases). V was cut by 11 bases and J by 6 bases, with 19 bases left in between. This CDR3 comprises 14 residues. CDR1 is MDHEN and CDR2 is SYDVKM in the germline V gene. This chain's CDR3 is CAGQGPDRPGELFF. CDR3 bases: TGTGCCGGCCAGGGCCCTGATCGCCCCGGGGAGCTGTTTTTT. Full variable domain (missing parts from reference TRBV28 and TRBJ2-2): DVKVTQSSRYLVKRTGEKVFLECVQDMDHENMFWYRQDPGLGLRLIYFSYDVKMKEKGDIPEGYSVSREKKERFSLILESASTNQTSMYLCAGQGPDRPGELFFGEGSRLTVL.

The rearrangement links TRBV6-1 to TRBJ1-1; 12 bases are a match to TRBD1. The trim removed 3 bases at V and 8 bases at J, leaving 4 bases unmatched. The CDR3 has 14 amino acids. Per the germline V gene, CDR1 is MNHNS and CDR2 is SASEGT. The CDR3 nucleotides are TGTGCCAGCAGTGAGGGACAGGGGGCTGGGGAAGCTTTCTTT. Translated: CASSEGQGAGEAFF.

This clone was observed a single time. This chain uses TRBV28 with TRBJ1-1, with TRBD1 as a possible D gene (5 bases). The CDR3 is 15 residues long. CDR1 and CDR2 from the germline V gene are MDHEN and SYDVKM. V dropped 6 bases and J dropped 1 base, with 15 bases sitting between them. The CDR3 is CASSPGGTANTEAFF. DNA of the CDR3: TGTGCCAGCAGCCCCGGGGGTACAGCGAACACTGAAGCTTTCTTT.

This chain connects TRBV29-1 to TRBJ1-2, with 12 bases fitting TRBD1. CDR1 is SQVTM and CDR2 is ANQGSEA in the germline V gene. V dropped 3 bases and J dropped 4; count of bases not matched to a gene: 3. This CDR3 contains 14 residues. CDR3 DNA sequence: TGCAGCGTTGAGGGACAGGGGGCTAGCTATGGCTACACCTTC. Translated: CSVEGQGASYGYTF.

V and J are TRBV7-2 and TRBJ1-3, with D tentatively TRBD1 (5 bases). The CDR3 covers 16 residues. CDR1 and CDR2 (germline): SGHTA, FQGNSA. Trimming pared 5 bases from V and 2 bases from J, leaving 16 bases between. The CDR3 spells CASSGAGGLTGNTIYF. Here the CDR3 DNA reads TGTGCCAGCAGCGGGGCGGGGGGTCTCACTGGAAACACCATATATTTT.

The chain employs TRBV3-1 (or the pseudogene TRBV3-2) and TRBJ1-2, with D unclear. CDR1 LGHDT and CDR2 YNNKEL come from the germline V gene (reference sequence). CDR3 length: 13 amino acids. Trimming removed 2 bases at V and 8 bases at J, with 12 bases between. The CDR3 sequence is CASSQWIRGGYTF. The CDR3 DNA follows: TGTGCCAGCAGCCAATGGATCCGAGGGGGCTACACCTTC.

This chain uses TRBV3-1 (or the pseudogene TRBV3-2) with TRBJ2-5; tentatively, D is TRBD2 (6 bases). This CDR3 is 14 amino acids long. Germline assignment: CDR1 LGHDT and CDR2 YNNKEL (reference sequence). Trimming shortened V by 3 bases and J by 7 bases, and 15 bases separated the two germline ends. The CDR3 DNA reads as TGTGCCAGCAGCCAGGGTGGAGGAGGGTCGACCCAGTACTTC. Translating it yields CASSQGGGGSTQYF.

This chain links TRBV19 with TRBJ2-1, with D perhaps matching TRBD1 (6 bases). Trimming pared 5 bases from V and 7 bases from J, leaving 18 bases between. The CDR3 totals 15 residues. CDR1 LNHDA and CDR2 SQIVND come from the germline V gene (reference sequence). In nucleotides, the CDR3 is TGTGCCAGTAGTGTAACAGGGTCCAGAGGTAATGAGCAGTTCTTC. As protein: CASSVTGSRGNEQFF.

Note on this clone: An end of the junction does not agree with germline; a read error may underlie this. The chain recombines TRBV11-2 with TRBJ1-2; 7 bases fit TRBD1. This CDR3 is built from 13 residues. The germline V gene has CDR1 SGHAT and CDR2 FQNNGV. The CDR3: CASSPDRDQKRPF. In nucleotides, the CDR3 is TGTGCCAGCAGCCCCGACAGGGACCAAAAGAGGCCCTTC.

J is TRBJ2-7 and V is TRBV5-8, with 10 bases fitting TRBD1. In germline, CDR1 is SGHTS, CDR2 YDEGEE. There are 14 residues in the CDR3. V lost 4 bases, J lost 4 bases, and 5 bases stayed unmatched. Written as DNA, the CDR3 is TGTGCCAGCAGCGCCTGGACAGGGGGTTACGAGCAGTACTTC. It specifies CASSAWTGGYEQYF.

The genes are TRBV28 and TRBJ1-2, with TRBD1 identical over 8 bases. V trimming: 2 bases; J trimming: 4 bases; junction bases outside the gene matches: 6. Germline assignment: CDR1 MDHEN and CDR2 SYDVKM. This CDR3 has 15 residues. This CDR3 is CASSLQGAMGYGYTF. The CDR3 DNA is TGTGCCAGCAGTTTACAGGGGGCCATGGGCTATGGCTACACCTTC.

This clone was counted once. V is TRBV7-8 and J is TRBJ2-5, with 9 bases fitting TRBD1. Germline loops: CDR1 SGHVS, CDR2 FQNEAQ. The J segment lost 5 bases and the V segment lost 3 bases, leaving 10 bases of the junction unmatched. The CDR3 totals 16 residues. The CDR3 nucleotides read TGTGCCAGCAGCTTCGCAGCAGGACAGGGGTCGGAGACCCAGTACTTC. Translated: CASSFAAGQGSETQYF.

The chain combines TRBV14 with TRBJ1-4; D is uncertain. CDR1 and CDR2 (germline): SGHDN, FVKESK. V shed 1 base and J shed 7 bases, with 10 bases lying between them. The CDR3 covers 14 residues. The CDR3 protein is CASSQGLSGEKLFF. The CDR3 DNA reads as TGTGCCAGCAGCCAAGGTTTAAGCGGTGAAAAACTGTTTTTT. The variable domain in full, completed from reference TRBV14 and TRBJ1-4, reads EAGVTQFPSHSVIEKGQTVTLRCDPISGHDNLYWYRRVMGKEIKFLLHFVKESKQDESGMPNNRFLAERTGGTYSTLKVQPAELEDSGVYFCASSQGLSGEKLFFGSGTQLSVL.

The chain recombines TRBV7-9 with TRBJ1-5, with D unclear. The CDR3 length is 12 residues. Germline V gives CDR1 SEHNR, CDR2 FQNEAQ (reference sequence). With 1 base removed from V and 5 bases from J, the gap between germline ends came to 3 bases. The DNA for the CDR3 is TGTGCCAGCAGCTTAGGAGATCAGCCCCAGCATTTT. Translated: CASSLGDQPQHF.